Each of the 17 T cell receptor beta chains below was sequenced from the same sample in a study of blood T cells in healthy people across ages. PCR was performed a second time for about 7 to 11 cycles using a sample-barcoded 5' primer and a J-beta primer mix. TCRdb re-analysed the 5' RACE reads in MiXCR, keeping a single row per CDR3 protein. This table has around 780,000 distinct CDR3 sequences, around 50% appearing once. The sample comprised blood. Receptor source: a man aged 40-50 years in good health.

This chain uses TRBV28 with TRBJ2-5, with D perhaps assigned TRBD1 or TRBD2 (5 bases each). V lost 1 base, J lost 2 bases, and 11 bases lay in between. The CDR3 has 15 amino acids. CDR1 and CDR2 (germline): MDHEN, SYDVKM. In DNA, the CDR3 is TGTGCCAGCAGTTTATCGGGGCAGGGACAAGAGACCCAGTACTTC. Translated: CASSLSGQGQETQYF.

This sequence joins TRBV28 and TRBJ2-4, with 7 bases aligning to TRBD2. The last part of the DNA fits TRBJ2-7 better; the J call may be wrong. Germline CDR1 and CDR2: MDHEN and SYDVKM. CDR3 size: 18 residues. The CDR3 nucleotides read TGTGCCAGCAGTCAACGACTCGTTGGCGGGAGTTTGGCAAACGAGCAGTACTTC. It is translated as CASSQRLVGGSLANEQYF.

This clonotype was counted between two and nine times. The V and J genes are TRBV12-3 or TRBV12-4 and TRBJ2-7, with D maybe TRBD2 (6 bases). The CDR3 loop spans 14 amino acids. V lost 0 bases and J lost 6, with 12 bases in between. CDR3 sequence: CASSLARQGGEQYF. The DNA for the CDR3 is TGTGCCAGCAGTTTAGCGCGGCAGGGAGGCGAGCAGTACTTC.

This rearrangement joins TRBV7-2 to TRBJ2-5; D uncertain. The CDR3 has 15 amino acids. The V end was cut by 5 bases, the J end by 2 bases, with 15 bases between. CDR1 and CDR2 (germline): SGHTA, FQGNSA. CDR3 loop: CASSPSVRSQETQYF. The CDR3 region has the DNA TGTGCCAGCAGCCCCTCGGTGCGTTCACAAGAGACCCAGTACTTC.

The sample holds a few counts of this clonotype. The rearrangement joins TRBV28 to TRBJ2-3, with D uncertain. CDR1 is MDHEN and CDR2 is SYDVKM in the germline V gene. The CDR3 is 12 amino acids. V was clipped by 6 bases and J by 7 bases, with 11 bases between them. The CDR3 spells CASRVASNTQYF. In nucleotides, the CDR3 is TGTGCCAGCAGAGTGGCCAGTAATACGCAGTATTTT.

The chain uses TRBV4-3 and TRBJ2-5; 8 bases map to TRBD1. The CDR3 has 15 amino acids. In germline, CDR1 is LGHNA, CDR2 YSLEER. Germline trimming cut 5 bases from V and 4 bases from J; bases unmatched to any gene: 9. DNA of the CDR3: TGCGCCAGCAGCACCCGGACAGGGTGGGGAGAGACCCAGTACTTC. The encoded protein is CASSTRTGWGETQYF.

This clonotype was counted at least ten times. The chain is built from TRBV29-1 and TRBJ2-1; no reliable D call. Germline-derived CDR1 and CDR2 are SQVTM and ANQGSEA. CDR3 length: 13 amino acids. Here the CDR3 reads CRPKYQVYNEQFF. CDR3 coding DNA: TGCAGACCAAAGTACCAGGTGTACAATGAGCAGTTCTTC.

This clonotype was seen a few times. This chain joins TRBV9 and TRBJ2-3; D possibly uses TRBD1 or TRBD2 (5 bases each). There are 14 residues in the CDR3. CDR1 SGDLS and CDR2 YYNGEE come from the germline V gene. With 4 bases removed from V and 3 bases from J, the gap between germline ends came to 12 bases. The CDR3 coding sequence is TGTGCCAGCAGCCGGGACCTATTTACAGATACGCAGTATTTT. This translates into CASSRDLFTDTQYF.

This clonotype was detected a few times. This chain links TRBV28 with TRBJ1-5; a possible D gene is TRBD1 (6 bases). Germline V gene sequence: CDR1 MDHEN, CDR2 SYDVKM. The V end lost 4 bases, the J end lost 0 bases, and 16 bases lay between the germline ends. The length of the CDR3 is 17 residues. CDR3 protein: CASSYWGDTDSNQPQHF. CDR3 nucleotide sequence: TGTGCCAGCAGTTATTGGGGGGACACAGATAGCAATCAGCCCCAGCATTTT.

J is TRBJ2-4 and V is TRBV7-9; D call uncertain. The DNA end is a closer match to TRBJ2-7, so the J assignment may be wrong. Germline CDR1 is SEHNR and CDR2 is FQNEAQ (reference sequence). This CDR3 spans 16 amino acids. The CDR3 sequence: CASSLDGPFSSYEQYF. In DNA, the CDR3 is TGTGCCAGCAGCTTAGACGGACCTTTTTCCTCCTACGAGCAGTACTTC.

The chain employs TRBV4-1 and TRBJ2-5, with TRBD1 identical over 7 bases. Matching the DNA end better, TRBJ2-7 makes the J call doubtful. The CDR3 runs 15 residues. The germline CDR1 and CDR2 sequences are MGHRA and YSYEKL. In nucleotides, the CDR3 is TGCGCCAGCAGCCAAGGGACAGGTCCCCCCTACGAGCAGTACTTC. It is translated as CASSQGTGPPYEQYF.

The chain has TRBV7-8 and TRBJ2-1; TRBD2 aligns across 8 bases. The V segment lost 0 bases and the J segment 1 base; nucleotides outside the gene matches: 2. Germline CDR1 and CDR2: SGHVS and FQNEAQ. There are 16 residues in the CDR3. Written as DNA, the CDR3 is TGTGCCAGCAGCTTAGCAGCGGGAGAATCCTACAATGAGCAGTTCTTC. Protein: CASSLAAGESYNEQFF.

The chain uses TRBV7-9 and TRBJ2-1; 10 bases align to TRBD2. Trimming at V came to 7 bases and at J to 8 bases, leaving 5 bases not matched to a gene. The CDR3 totals 13 residues. The germline CDR1 and CDR2 sequences are SEHNR and FQNEAQ (reference sequence). The CDR3 here is CASMGTSVDEQFF. For the CDR3, the DNA is TGTGCCAGCATGGGGACTAGCGTAGATGAGCAGTTCTTC. Looking up the rest from reference TRBV7-9 and TRBJ2-1 gives the full variable domain: DTGVSQNPRHKITKRGQNVTFRCDPISEHNRLYWYRQTLGQGPEFLTYFQNEAQLEKSRLLSDRFSAERPKGSFSTLEIQRTEQGDSAMYLCASMGTSVDEQFFGPGTRLTVL.

This clonotype showed up just a few times. The chain is built from TRBV20-1 and TRBJ2-6; D may be TRBD2 (5 bases). Germline CDR1 and CDR2: DFQATT and SNEGSKA (reference sequence). V lost 6 bases and J lost 2, with 14 bases in between. The CDR3 has 15 residues. The CDR3 coding sequence is TGCAGTGCGCCAATCTTGGGAGCTGGGGCCAACGTCCTGACTTTC. This sequence encodes CSAPILGAGANVLTF.

The V call is TRBV29-1, the J call TRBJ2-1; D is unclear. CDR1 and CDR2 (germline): SQVTM, ANQGSEA. This CDR3 is built from 14 residues. The V and J ends lost 3 bases and 8 bases respectively, with 17 bases between them. The CDR3 reads CSVDSRSPQYEQFF. The DNA of the CDR3 is TGCAGCGTTGATTCCCGAAGTCCCCAATATGAGCAGTTCTTC.

Only a few counts were recorded for this clonotype. This chain connects TRBV7-2 to TRBJ1-2, with unresolved D. CDR3 size: 16 residues. Germline-derived CDR1 and CDR2 are SGHTA and FQGNSA. Trimming left V 5 bases short and J 4 bases short, with 20 bases between. The CDR3: CASSGGVRGSRYGYTF. The DNA of the CDR3 is TGTGCCAGCAGCGGAGGTGTTCGAGGGAGCCGCTATGGCTACACCTTC.

V gene TRBV7-2 combines with J gene TRBJ2-5, with TRBD1 identical over 8 bases. The J call may be faulty, since TRBJ2-7 better matches the DNA end. This CDR3 region has 14 residues. Germline CDR1 is SGHTA and CDR2 is FQGNSA. CDR3 sequence (DNA): TGTGCCAGCAGCTTAGCGAGGACAGGGCTCGAGCAGTACTTC. Translating it yields CASSLARTGLEQYF.